The present TCR beta chain was sequenced within a study of shared clonotypes between healthy human individuals (dated by TCRdb to the early 2020s). Study-wide context: The cohort included a few men and a couple of women between 18 and 49 years of age. To estimate repertoire size and how much clonotype sharing occurs between individuals, the study deeply sequenced the blood TCR repertoires of roughly 5 healthy adults. Different laboratories and diverse techniques were used to prepare libraries and sequence TCR repertoires, to increase sequencing depth and limit assay-specific biases. Between about 0.9 and 10 billion PBMCs per donor were obtained by leukapheresis. Per donor, three plates each were used for CD4 naive and CD4 memory, two for CD8 naive, and one for CD8 memory. General study outcomes and caveats: Sampling was restricted to blood, and TCR repertoires in tissue are likely to differ from TCR repertoires in blood. Even with the large sequencing depth, rarefaction of the sorted-subset datasets indicated that sequencing was incomplete. Because the study included only a small number of donors, the genetic and exposure-history diversity represented was limited. Across a few donors, approximately 5% of naive CD4, around 3.5% of naive CD8, around 2.1% of memory CD4, and around 0.4% of memory CD8 clonotypes were shared. Higher generation probabilities were observed for clonotypes shared by all four sorted-subset donors than for non-shared clonotypes. Pairwise subsampling indicated that sequencing depth was expected to affect the degree of clonotype sharing among donors. Naive subsets generally had larger estimated clonotype richness than memory subsets.

With respect to this clone: It lacks a known antigen. No much larger clonotype is one base removed from it; base qualities were not supplied.

The donors were healthy, HIV-negative adults with no recently reported acute infections or vaccinations. Only Caucasian adults living in Nashville, Tennessee, USA were represented among the donors. CD4+ T cells were enriched by magnetic negative selection; naive cells were then positively selected on CD45RA, and the negative fraction formed the memory subset. Blood was collected by leukapheresis, and PBMCs were isolated by Ficoll-Histopaque density gradient centrifugation and then cryopreserved in liquid nitrogen vapor phase. Analytical flow cytometry was used to check the purity and quantity of each magnetically sorted T cell population. Genomic DNA was isolated from every sorted fraction and measured by UV absorbance on a Nanodrop 2000c. Using the deep immunoSEQ assay, TCR CDR3 regions were amplified from genomic DNA by multiplex PCR. Genomic DNA extracted from each cell subset was distributed evenly over all wells of several immunoSEQ 96-well plates, and each plate served as one replicate. For sorted subsets, each replicate PCR was loaded with approximately 200 ng genomic DNA, equivalent to some 27,000 T cell genomes. Purified libraries were measured with a Qubit 3.0 fluorometer, size-checked on a Bioanalyzer 2100, and measured again with the KAPA Library Quantification kit. A separate single-read 150-cycle Illumina NextSeq 550 flow cell was used to sequence each immunoSEQ 96-well plate. The paper's processing steps were these. Because the immunoSEQ output held only junctional sequences and lacked quality scores, the filtering could not match the filtering applied to full-length reads. Sequences were annotated with PyIR, a Python wrapper for IgBLAST v1.9, using IMGT germline references to assign V/J genes and CDR3. Reads were filtered out if the reads had weak V/J assignments (E-value above 1e-6), no CDR3, stop codons, out-of-frame junctions, or ambiguous translated residues. V3J clonotypes were defined as sequences sharing an identical inferred V gene, J gene, and CDR3 amino acid sequence. Percentage overlap between repertoires was computed as shared unique clonotypes divided by the size of the smaller repertoire. Repertoire richness was assessed with RTK rarefaction, the Chao1 estimator, and Recon v2.1 estimates of unobserved clonotypes. For all TCRbeta clonotypes obtained by the gDNA method from four donors, generation probabilities were computed with OLGA. Sourced from immuneACCESS, this table was stored by TCRdb with only in-frame sequences that have V and J called. A share of the clones is absent; for the studies checked, an unresolved V gene accounts for under half, and the remainder has no known explanation. For V, J and clone size, that table is used; D and trimming come from the DNA. This sample holds about 1.5 million clones; 98% were observed only once. The ten largest make up 0.4% to 0.55% of the sample.

The sample was naive CD4+ T cells sorted from blood. The sample's cell subset or site label is to be understood as: CD45RA+ positively selected. The origin of this receptor is a man aged 25-45 years in good health.

The DNA is TGTGCCAGCACCGGGTGGGGGGCAGGAGAAAAACTGTTTTTT. Its protein is CASTGWGAGEKLFF. Here the chain combines TRBV6-6 and TRBJ1-4; 6 matching bases give a weak D call of TRBD1. V is cut by 7 bases and J by 8 bases, and the space between the germline ends is 17 bases. The cysteine opens and the phenylalanine closes a CDR3 of 14 amino acids. Here the CDR3 DNA is all that survives: 42 bases in frame from base 1. The germline V gene (reference sequence) sets CDR1 to MNHNY and CDR2 to SVGAGI.